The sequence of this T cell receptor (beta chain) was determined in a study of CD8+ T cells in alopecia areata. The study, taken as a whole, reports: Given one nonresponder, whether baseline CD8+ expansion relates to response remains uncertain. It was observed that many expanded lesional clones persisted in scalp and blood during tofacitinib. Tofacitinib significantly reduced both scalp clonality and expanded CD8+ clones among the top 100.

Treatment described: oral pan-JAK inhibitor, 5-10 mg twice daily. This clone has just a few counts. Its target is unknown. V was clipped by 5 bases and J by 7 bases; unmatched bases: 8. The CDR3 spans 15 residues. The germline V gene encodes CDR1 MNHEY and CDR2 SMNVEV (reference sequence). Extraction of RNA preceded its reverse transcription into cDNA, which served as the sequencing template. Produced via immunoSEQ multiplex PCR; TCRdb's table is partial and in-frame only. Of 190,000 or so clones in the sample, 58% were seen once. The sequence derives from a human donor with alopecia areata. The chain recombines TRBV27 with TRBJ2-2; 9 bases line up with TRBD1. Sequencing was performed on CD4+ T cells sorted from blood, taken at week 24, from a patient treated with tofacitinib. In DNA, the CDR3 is TGTGCCAGCAGTAGGGGACAGGGTGTAGGCGGGGAGCTGTTTTTT. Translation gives CASSRGQGVGGELFF.